These T cell receptor beta chains were read from a single sample in a study of human versus mouse CDR3 diversity and MHC coevolution. Only in-frame clones appear in the TCRdb table, and some are missing; sequencing was by immunoSEQ multiplex PCR. Of fewer than 100,000 clones listed, 85% to 95% are singletons. The sample comprised naive CD4+ T cells from blood. Receptors were obtained from a person between 25 and 75 years old in good health. Each CDR3 is given with its conserved first and last residue. Fields, in order: V gene, D gene, J gene, clone size, CDR3 DNA, CDR3 protein. A D gene is named only where the DNA matches it firmly. Clone size is stated in some rows and not others, as once, few, many or a class when expanded.

>TRBV7-8|NA|TRBJ1-1|few
TGTGCCAGCAGCTTAGGGGGGCAGGGGTTGGGTGAAGCTTTCTTT
CASSLGGQGLGEAFF
>TRBV4-3|TRBD2|TRBJ2-4|NA
TGCGCCAGCAGCCAAGACTTCCTAGCGGGGGGGCCCAGAAACATTCAGTACTTC
CASSQDFLAGGPRNIQYF
>TRBV30|NA|TRBJ2-1|NA
TGTGCCTGGAGTGAAAGCGGGCTCAGTAGTGAGCAGTTCTTC
CAWSESGLSSEQFF
>TRBV23-1|TRBD2|TRBJ2-7|once
TGCGCCAGCAGACCCATAGCGGGAGAGTCCTACGAGCAGTACTTC
CASRPIAGESYEQYF
>TRBV6-1|NA|TRBJ2-7|once
TGTGCCAGCAGTGAAGGCCGAGGGCAGCTCTACGAGCAGTACTTC
CASSEGRGQLYEQYF
>TRBV7-9|NA|TRBJ1-5|NA
TGTGCCAGCAGCGCAGTCAATCAGCCCCAGCATTTT
CASSAVNQPQHF
>TRBV6-5|TRBD2|TRBJ2-7|NA
TGTGCCAGCAGACCCGGACTAGCGGGAGACTACGAGCAGTACTTC
CASRPGLAGDYEQYF
>TRBV14|TRBD1|TRBJ2-5|NA
TGTGCCAGCAGCCAAGGGGGACAGGGGCAAGAGACCCAGTACTTC
CASSQGGQGQETQYF
>TRBV5-1|TRBD1|TRBJ2-3|few
TGCGCCAGCAGCTTAAGGGGGCTACGGGGAGATACGCAGTATTTT
CASSLRGLRGDTQYF
>TRBV19|TRBD2|TRBJ2-5|NA
TGTGCCAGTAGCCTAGCGGGCATAACCCAAGAGACCCAGTACTTC
CASSLAGITQETQYF
>TRBV9|TRBD1|TRBJ1-3|NA
TGTGCCAGCAGCGTAGCGGAACAGGGGACTGGAAACACCATATATTTT
CASSVAEQGTGNTIYF
>TRBV29-1|TRBD1|TRBJ2-7|NA
TGCAGCGTTGAAGGCACAGGGACAGCCCCTTACGAGCAGTACTTC
CSVEGTGTAPYEQYF
>TRBV29-1|TRBD1|TRBJ2-1|NA
TGCAGCGTGGCCCCGGGACAGGCCAATGAGCAGTTCTTC
CSVAPGQANEQFF
>TRBV18|NA|TRBJ1-1|NA
TGTGCCAGCTCACCACTCGGCGGGTCCACTGAAGCTTTCTTT
CASSPLGGSTEAFF
>TRBV7-8|NA|TRBJ2-7|NA
TGTGCCAGCAGCTTAGCCGGGCAGGGTTACGAGCAGTACTTC
CASSLAGQGYEQYF
>TRBV18|NA|TRBJ1-2|once
TGTGCCAGCTCACCGTTAGGTCCGCCAGGGTTACAATATGGCTACACCTTC
CASSPLGPPGLQYGYTF
>TRBV18|NA|TRBJ1-5|NA
TGTGCCAGCTCCCAACTTGGGGGGCAGCCCCAGCATTTT
CASSQLGGQPQHF
>TRBV9|NA|TRBJ2-7|NA
TGTGCCAGCAGCGTGGGCAGGGAATACGAGCAGTACTTC
CASSVGREYEQYF
>TRBV28|NA|TRBJ2-2|NA
TGTGCCAGCAGCGTTCCCCGGGCAGGGCTCGGGGAGCTGTTTTTT
CASSVPRAGLGELFF
>TRBV4-3|NA|TRBJ1-4|NA
TGCGCCAGCAGCCAACGTTCGGGAGGTAGTGAAAAACTGTTTTTT
CASSQRSGGSEKLFF
>TRBV7-5|NA|TRBJ1-2|few
TGTGCCAGAAGCCCACAGGGAGAAAGCCGTGGCTACACCTTC
CARSPQGESRGYTF
>TRBV10-3|TRBD1|TRBJ2-1|NA
TGTGCCATCAGTGAGTCTCAGGGGGCTGGTACCTACAATGAGCAGTTCTTC
CAISESQGAGTYNEQFF
>TRBV5-4|TRBD2|TRBJ2-1|NA
TGTGCCAGCAGCTTGCGGACTAGCGGAGGGGGGCAGTTCTTC
CASSLRTSGGGQFF
>TRBV27|NA|TRBJ1-5|NA
TGTGCCAGCCGTGGGAGGGAAGGCCAGCCCCAGCATTTT
CASRGREGQPQHF
>TRBV29-1|NA|TRBJ2-1|NA
TGCACGGGCGGGACGGTGGTCTACAATGAGCAGTTCTTC
CTGGTVVYNEQFF
>TRBV11-3|NA|TRBJ1-3|NA
TGTGCCAGCAGCTCAGGGGTCGGTAACACCATATATTTT
CASSSGVGNTIYF
>TRBV6-4|NA|TRBJ2-3|NA
TGTGCCAGCAGCCAACAGTCCTCTAGCACAGATACGCAGTATTTT
CASSQQSSSTDTQYF
>TRBV28|NA|TRBJ2-6|NA
TGTGCCAGCAGTTTAAGCCGCTCTGGGGCCAACGTCCTGACTTTC
CASSLSRSGANVLTF
>TRBV5-4|NA|TRBJ2-1|NA
TGTGCCAGCAGTGGGGTTCCGGGGGTCTCCTACAATGAGCAGTTCTTC
CASSGVPGVSYNEQFF
>TRBV7-2|NA|TRBJ1-5|NA
TGTGCCAGCAGCTTAGCCCCGGATCAGCCCCAGCATTTT
CASSLAPDQPQHF
>TRBV7-4|NA|TRBJ2-3|once
TGTGCCAGCAGCTTAAGTCCCGGACACACAGATACGCAGTATTTT
CASSLSPGHTDTQYF
>TRBV9|NA|TRBJ1-5|NA
TGTGCCAGCAGCCTCACGGGAAGGTGGGATCAGCCCCAGCATTTT
CASSLTGRWDQPQHF
>TRBV5-5|NA|TRBJ1-5|NA
TGTGCCAGCAGCTTTGGGAGGAATCAGCCCCAGCATTTT
CASSFGRNQPQHF
>TRBV18|NA|TRBJ1-2|NA
TGTGCCAGCTCACCAATGGAGGGGCCCTATGGCTACACCTTC
CASSPMEGPYGYTF
>TRBV5-5|TRBD2|TRBJ2-1|NA
TGTGCCAGCAGCTTAACACTAAGCGGGGGAGGCCTGAGCTCCTACAATGAGCAGTTCTTC
CASSLTLSGGGLSSYNEQFF
>TRBV19|TRBD2|TRBJ2-4|NA
TGTGCCAGTAGTATAGGTAGCGGGTCGTCCAAAAACATTCAGTACTTC
CASSIGSGSSKNIQYF
>TRBV10-3|NA|TRBJ1-4|few
TGTGCCATCAGTGAGTCACGGACTAATGAAAAACTGTTTTTT
CAISESRTNEKLFF
>TRBV9|TRBD1|TRBJ2-5|NA
TGTGCCAGCAGCGGGGACAGGGCTCATGGAGAGACCCAGTACTTC
CASSGDRAHGETQYF